A single sample gave rise to the 11 T cell receptor beta chains below, sequenced in a study of cytomegalovirus exposure and HLA in healthy donors. The study ran its PCR with 60 Vbeta and 13 Jbeta primers. Sequencing used immunoSEQ multiplex PCR; TCRdb keeps in-frame clones, though not all of them. The repertoire includes about 270,000 clones, roughly 70% of them detected once, and approximately 2.1% sits in the top ten. Material: PBMCs. The receptor set was obtained from a female donor in good health and CMV-seronegative.

This chain uses TRBV7-2 with TRBJ2-5; 12 nucleotides align to TRBD2. The CDR3 is 16 amino acids. The V and J ends lost 4 bases and 5 bases, in that order; junction bases with no gene match: 8. Germline V gene data show CDR1 as SGHTA and CDR2 as FQGNSA. CDR3 sequence (DNA): TGTGCCAGCAGCTCTCTAGGACTAGCGGGAACGGAGACCCAGTACTTC. This codes for CASSSLGLAGTETQYF.

This clone came up a few times. The J gene is TRBJ2-1, the V gene TRBV4-2, with D possibly TRBD2 on 6 matching bases. Looked up from germline, CDR1 is LGHNA and CDR2 is YNFKEQ. The length of the CDR3 is 14 residues. With 4 bases removed from V and 9 bases from J, the gap between germline ends came to 16 bases. CDR3 coding DNA: TGTGCCAGCAGCCTTAGACTAGACTCGGGTGAGCAGTTCTTC. Amino acid sequence: CASSLRLDSGEQFF.

This clone appeared a single time. The chain recombines TRBV10-3 with TRBJ1-1; D remains unclear. The CDR3 covers 16 residues. In germline, CDR1 is ENHRY, CDR2 SYGVKD. Trimming cost V 0 bases and J 6 bases, with 17 bases left between them. Here the CDR3 DNA reads TGTGCCATCAGTGAGTCGAAGGTCCGACGGAGCGCTGAAGCTTTCTTT. It is translated as CAISESKVRRSAEAFF.

This chain connects TRBV5-4 to TRBJ1-3; maybe TRBD1 (6 bases). V dropped 4 bases and J dropped 0 bases, with 11 bases sitting between them. The CDR3 runs 15 residues. Germline V CDR1 and CDR2: SGHNT, YYREEE (reference sequence). The CDR3 coding sequence is TGTGCCAGCAGCCCGGACAGTAACTCTGGAAACACCATATATTTT. Its protein product is CASSPDSNSGNTIYF.

This clone was counted a few times. This rearrangement joins TRBV6-5 to TRBJ2-1; 8 bases are shared with TRBD1. Germline CDR1 and CDR2: MNHEY and SVGAGI. J was trimmed by 7 bases and V by 11 bases; bases with no gene match: 7. The CDR3 totals 12 residues. CDR3 loop: CASNQGANEQFF. The CDR3, as DNA: TGTGCCTCTAACCAGGGGGCTAATGAGCAGTTCTTC.

The rearrangement links TRBV6-1 to TRBJ2-5; 9 nucleotides align to TRBD1. The J call may be incorrect, as the DNA end agrees better with TRBJ2-7. This CDR3 region has 16 residues. The germline V gene encodes CDR1 MNHNS and CDR2 SASEGT. The CDR3 DNA reads as TGTGCCAGCAGTGCTATCGGACAGGGGTCTCCCTACGAGCAGTACTTC. Encoded protein: CASSAIGQGSPYEQYF.

The chain links TRBV5-1 to TRBJ2-1, with 7 bases aligning to TRBD2. The ends lost 2 bases at V and 9 bases at J; junction bases unmatched: 11. CDR1 SGHRS and CDR2 YFSETQ come from the germline V gene. The CDR3 sequence is 15 residues long. CDR3 bases: TGCGCCAGCAGCTTAGGCCTAGCGGTTTGGGGTGAGCAGTTCTTC. Translated, it gives CASSLGLAVWGEQFF.

The V and J genes are TRBV5-6 and TRBJ2-2, with D maybe TRBD1 (5 bases). CDR3 length: 14 amino acids. V lost 2 bases and J 1 base, leaving 6 bases between the germline ends. Per the germline V gene, CDR1 is SGHDT and CDR2 is YYEEEE. The CDR3 loop is CASSFDRNTGELFF. The CDR3 DNA is TGTGCCAGCAGCTTCGACAGGAACACCGGGGAGCTGTTTTTT.

The chain uses TRBV11-3 and TRBJ2-7; 8 bases fit TRBD1. Germline V gene lookup returns CDR1 SGHNT and CDR2 YENEEA. The J segment lost 6 bases and the V segment lost 5 bases, leaving 12 bases of the junction unmatched. The CDR3 consists of 15 residues. This CDR3 is CASSTRTGQFGEQYF. DNA of the CDR3: TGTGCCAGCAGCACCCGGACAGGGCAATTCGGCGAGCAGTACTTC. The full variable domain, its missing parts supplied by reference TRBV11-3 and TRBJ2-7, is EAGVVQSPRYKIIEKKQPVAFWCNPISGHNTLYWYLQNLGQGPELLIRYENEEAVDDSQLPKDRFSAERLKGVDSTLKIQPAELGDSAVYLCASSTRTGQFGEQYFGPGTRLTVT.

This chain links TRBV28 with TRBJ2-2, with TRBD2 identical over 15 bases. CDR1 and CDR2 from the germline V gene are MDHEN and SYDVKM. The CDR3 consists of 15 residues. V was pared by 6 bases and J by 5 bases, with 1 base of the junction left unmatched. CDR3 protein: CASRGLAGGTGELFF. The DNA for the CDR3 is TGTGCCAGCAGGGGACTAGCGGGAGGAACCGGGGAGCTGTTTTTT.

This chain joins TRBV5-6 and TRBJ2-3, with 8 bases that match TRBD2. The J segment lost 8 bases and the V segment lost 3 bases, leaving 5 bases of the junction unmatched. Germline CDR1 is SGHDT and CDR2 is YYEEEE. CDR3 length: 13 amino acids. This CDR3 reads CASSSLAGGTQYF. In DNA, the CDR3 is TGTGCCAGCAGCTCTCTAGCGGGTGGTACGCAGTATTTT. Combining the CDR3 with reference TRBV5-6 and TRBJ2-3 gives the whole variable domain DAGVTQSPTHLIKTRGQQVTLRCSPKSGHDTVSWYQQALGQGPQFIFQYYEEEERQRGNFPDRFSGHQFPNYSSELNVNALLLGDSALYLCASSSLAGGTQYFGPGTRLTVL.